This passage covers 18 T cell receptor beta chains from one sample sequenced in a study of OX40 agonist ivuxolimab in advanced cancers. Using immunoSEQ multiplex PCR, the repertoire was profiled, and TCRdb retains in-frame clones only, with some absent. The table has approximately 15,000 clones, approximately 84% seen once. The material was CD4+ or CD8+ T cells sorted from blood, obtained in a trial of the OX40 agonist ivuxolimab. The source is an adult with an advanced solid tumor such as melanoma, head and neck, liver or kidney cancer.

This sequence joins TRBV7-6 and TRBJ2-7; D ambiguous. The CDR3 is made up of 14 amino acids. Germline values: CDR1 SGHVS, CDR2 FNYEAQ. V was cut by 5 bases and J by 2 bases, with 13 bases left in between. CDR3 coding DNA: TGTGCCAGCAGCCCCACGTGGCCCCCCTACGAGCAGTACTTC. It specifies CASSPTWPPYEQYF.

J is TRBJ2-3 and V is TRBV18; 15 nucleotides align to TRBD2. The CDR3 covers 18 residues. The ends lost 3 bases at V and 1 base at J; junction bases unmatched: 5. The germline gives CDR1 KGHSH, CDR2 LQKENI. The CDR3 loop reads CASSPRTSGRAGTDTQYF. In nucleotides, the CDR3 is TGTGCCAGCTCACCCCGGACTAGCGGGAGGGCGGGCACAGATACGCAGTATTTT.

The gene calls are TRBV5-1 and TRBJ2-7, with D possibly being TRBD2 (6 bases). This CDR3 is built from 11 residues. Trimming pared 6 bases from V and 6 bases from J, leaving 10 bases between. Germline V gene lookup returns CDR1 SGHRS and CDR2 YFSETQ. In DNA, the CDR3 is TGCGCCAGCACTATGGGGGGCGAGCAGTACTTC. Translated: CASTMGGEQYF. The full variable domain, completed using reference TRBV5-1 and TRBJ2-7, is KAGVTQTPRYLIKTRGQQVTLSCSPISGHRSVSWYQQTPGQGLQFLFEYFSETQRNKGNFPGRFSGRQFSNSRSEMNVSTLELGDSALYLCASTMGGEQYFGPGTRLTVT.

The V call is TRBV30, the J call TRBJ2-7; D not certain. The germline CDR1 and CDR2 sequences are GTSNPN and SVGIG (reference sequence). The CDR3 is 14 amino acids. V gave up 0 bases and J gave up 3 bases, with 12 bases separating them. CDR3 sequence (DNA): TGTGCCTGGAGTGTCGGGCGGAAGTTCTACGAGCAGTACTTC. It codes for CAWSVGRKFYEQYF.

The chain couples TRBV7-3 to TRBJ1-1; no reliable D call. The CDR3 is 10 residues long. Germline V CDR1 and CDR2: SGHTA, FQGTGA. The V and J ends lost 5 bases and 6 bases respectively, with 4 bases between them. CDR3 amino acids: CASSPAEAFF. The CDR3 DNA follows: TGTGCCAGCAGCCCTGCTGAAGCTTTCTTT.

The chain carries TRBV13 and TRBJ1-2; TRBD1 is a possible D gene (6 bases). The V gene's germline CDR1 is PRHDT and CDR2 FYEKMQ (reference sequence). CDR3 length equals 13 residues. Between the trimmed V and J ends, which lost 6 bases and 3 bases, there was a span of 11 bases. The CDR3 DNA reads as TGTGCCAGCAGATCGACAGGCCACTATGGCTACACCTTC. Its translation: CASRSTGHYGYTF.

This clone was counted once. The chain uses TRBV6-1 and TRBJ2-7, with D hard to call. Deletions cut 7 bases from V and 6 bases from J, with 16 bases between. The CDR3 consists of 13 residues. Germline V CDR1 and CDR2: MNHNS, SASEGT. CDR3 sequence: CASNWVDRIEQYF. CDR3 sequence (DNA): TGTGCCAGCAATTGGGTGGACCGAATCGAGCAGTACTTC.

In its sample, this clone was seen once. This chain joins TRBV7-9 and TRBJ2-1; TRBD1 matches 9 bases. The V segment lost 5 bases and the J segment 3 bases; nucleotides outside the gene matches: 5. Germline loops: CDR1 SEHNR, CDR2 FQNEAQ (reference sequence). The CDR3 consists of 15 residues. CDR3 sequence (DNA): TGTGCCAGCAGCCACCGACAGGGGGACTACAATGAGCAGTTCTTC. Encoded protein: CASSHRQGDYNEQFF.

The V gene is TRBV7-2, the J gene TRBJ1-5; 7 nucleotides match TRBD1. The germline CDR1 and CDR2 sequences are SGHTA and FQGNSA. The CDR3 length is 17 residues. J gave up 0 bases and V 6 bases, and 11 bases lay outside the gene matches. The CDR3 sequence: CASSLFRDRYSNQPQHF. CDR3 DNA: TGTGCCAGCAGTCTGTTTCGGGACAGATATAGCAATCAGCCCCAGCATTTT.

The chain couples TRBV27 to TRBJ2-7; D is possibly TRBD2 (6 bases). This CDR3 is 14 amino acids long. The germline V gene encodes CDR1 MNHEY and CDR2 SMNVEV (reference sequence). With 5 bases removed from V and 4 bases from J, the gap between germline ends came to 15 bases. CDR3 coding DNA: TGTGCCAGCAGTCCCGTCGGGAGAATGTACGAGCAGTACTTC. It codes for CASSPVGRMYEQYF.

V gene TRBV19 combines with J gene TRBJ1-2; D ambiguous. In germline, CDR1 is LNHDA, CDR2 SQIVND (reference sequence). V lost 1 base, J lost 8 bases, and 14 bases lay in between. This CDR3 region has 14 residues. CDR3 amino acids: CASSIVPRSLGYTF. In DNA form, the CDR3 reads TGTGCCAGTAGTATAGTCCCCCGATCCTTGGGCTACACCTTC.

The V gene is TRBV2, the J gene TRBJ2-7, with D perhaps TRBD1 or TRBD2 (5 bases each). Germline CDR1 is SNHLY and CDR2 is FYNNEI. V was pared by 5 bases and J by 4 bases, with 12 bases between. The CDR3 length is 13 residues. The CDR3 here is CASSRGRSYEQYF. Here the CDR3 DNA reads TGTGCCAGCAGTAGGGGACGGAGTTACGAGCAGTACTTC.

The chain joins TRBV6-5 to TRBJ2-3; D remains ambiguous. There are 11 residues in the CDR3. Germline loops: CDR1 MNHEY, CDR2 SVGAGI. Trimming shortened V by 7 bases and J by 1 base, and 3 bases separated the two germline ends. Here the CDR3 DNA reads TGTGCCAGCAAACGCACAGATACGCAGTATTTT. Translated: CASKRTDTQYF.

This clone came up a few times. V and J are TRBV7-9 and TRBJ2-1; the match to TRBD1 covers 7 bases. V shed 3 bases and J 2 bases; nucleotides not matched to a gene: 1. CDR3 length: 14 residues. Germline V gene lookup returns CDR1 SEHNR and CDR2 FQNEAQ (reference sequence). As DNA, the CDR3 is TGTGCCAGCAGCTTCCAGGGGGCCTACAATGAGCAGTTCTTC. Translated: CASSFQGAYNEQFF.

The chain employs TRBV7-9 and TRBJ2-7; the D gene is possibly TRBD1 (6 bases). Trimming cost V 5 bases and J 0 bases, with 11 bases left between them. The CDR3 runs 14 residues. Germline V gene lookup returns CDR1 SEHNR and CDR2 FQNEAQ (reference sequence). The CDR3 coding sequence is TGTGCCAGCAGCCCGGGACAATCCTCCTACGAGCAGTACTTC. It encodes CASSPGQSSYEQYF.

V and J are TRBV15 and TRBJ2-3; D possibly corresponds to TRBD1 (5 bases). Trimming took off 3 bases at V and 1 base at J, with 11 bases between the two ends. CDR3 size: 15 residues. The V gene's germline CDR1 is LNHNV and CDR2 YYDKDF (reference sequence). The CDR3 sequence: CATSSIPQGTDTQYF. The DNA of the CDR3 is TGTGCCACCAGCAGCATACCACAGGGCACAGATACGCAGTATTTT.

V is TRBV4-3 and J is TRBJ2-1, with D possibly being TRBD1 or TRBD2 (5 bases each). The germline V and J ends were trimmed by 2 bases and 1 base, with 12 bases remaining between them. Germline CDR1 and CDR2: LGHNA and YSLEER. The CDR3 is 16 residues long. DNA for the CDR3: TGCGCCAGCAGCCAATGGGGGTCGTCTTCCTACAATGAGCAGTTCTTC. Translation gives CASSQWGSSSYNEQFF.

The CDR3 nucleotides are TGTGCCAGCAATACAGGGTCTGGGGAGACCCAGTACTTC. This sequence encodes CASNTGSGETQYF. This rearrangement joins TRBV2 to TRBJ2-5, with a tentative D call TRBD1 (6 bases). The CDR3 extends over 13 amino acids. CDR1 SNHLY and CDR2 FYNNEI come from the germline V gene. V lost 7 bases and J 5 bases, leaving 14 bases between the germline ends. Combining the CDR3 with reference TRBV2 and TRBJ2-5 gives the whole variable domain EPEVTQTPSHQVTQMGQEVILRCVPISNHLYFYWYRQILGQKVEFLVSFYNNEISEKSEIFDDQFSVERPDGSNFTLKIRSTKLEDSAMYFCASNTGSGETQYFGPGTRLLVL.